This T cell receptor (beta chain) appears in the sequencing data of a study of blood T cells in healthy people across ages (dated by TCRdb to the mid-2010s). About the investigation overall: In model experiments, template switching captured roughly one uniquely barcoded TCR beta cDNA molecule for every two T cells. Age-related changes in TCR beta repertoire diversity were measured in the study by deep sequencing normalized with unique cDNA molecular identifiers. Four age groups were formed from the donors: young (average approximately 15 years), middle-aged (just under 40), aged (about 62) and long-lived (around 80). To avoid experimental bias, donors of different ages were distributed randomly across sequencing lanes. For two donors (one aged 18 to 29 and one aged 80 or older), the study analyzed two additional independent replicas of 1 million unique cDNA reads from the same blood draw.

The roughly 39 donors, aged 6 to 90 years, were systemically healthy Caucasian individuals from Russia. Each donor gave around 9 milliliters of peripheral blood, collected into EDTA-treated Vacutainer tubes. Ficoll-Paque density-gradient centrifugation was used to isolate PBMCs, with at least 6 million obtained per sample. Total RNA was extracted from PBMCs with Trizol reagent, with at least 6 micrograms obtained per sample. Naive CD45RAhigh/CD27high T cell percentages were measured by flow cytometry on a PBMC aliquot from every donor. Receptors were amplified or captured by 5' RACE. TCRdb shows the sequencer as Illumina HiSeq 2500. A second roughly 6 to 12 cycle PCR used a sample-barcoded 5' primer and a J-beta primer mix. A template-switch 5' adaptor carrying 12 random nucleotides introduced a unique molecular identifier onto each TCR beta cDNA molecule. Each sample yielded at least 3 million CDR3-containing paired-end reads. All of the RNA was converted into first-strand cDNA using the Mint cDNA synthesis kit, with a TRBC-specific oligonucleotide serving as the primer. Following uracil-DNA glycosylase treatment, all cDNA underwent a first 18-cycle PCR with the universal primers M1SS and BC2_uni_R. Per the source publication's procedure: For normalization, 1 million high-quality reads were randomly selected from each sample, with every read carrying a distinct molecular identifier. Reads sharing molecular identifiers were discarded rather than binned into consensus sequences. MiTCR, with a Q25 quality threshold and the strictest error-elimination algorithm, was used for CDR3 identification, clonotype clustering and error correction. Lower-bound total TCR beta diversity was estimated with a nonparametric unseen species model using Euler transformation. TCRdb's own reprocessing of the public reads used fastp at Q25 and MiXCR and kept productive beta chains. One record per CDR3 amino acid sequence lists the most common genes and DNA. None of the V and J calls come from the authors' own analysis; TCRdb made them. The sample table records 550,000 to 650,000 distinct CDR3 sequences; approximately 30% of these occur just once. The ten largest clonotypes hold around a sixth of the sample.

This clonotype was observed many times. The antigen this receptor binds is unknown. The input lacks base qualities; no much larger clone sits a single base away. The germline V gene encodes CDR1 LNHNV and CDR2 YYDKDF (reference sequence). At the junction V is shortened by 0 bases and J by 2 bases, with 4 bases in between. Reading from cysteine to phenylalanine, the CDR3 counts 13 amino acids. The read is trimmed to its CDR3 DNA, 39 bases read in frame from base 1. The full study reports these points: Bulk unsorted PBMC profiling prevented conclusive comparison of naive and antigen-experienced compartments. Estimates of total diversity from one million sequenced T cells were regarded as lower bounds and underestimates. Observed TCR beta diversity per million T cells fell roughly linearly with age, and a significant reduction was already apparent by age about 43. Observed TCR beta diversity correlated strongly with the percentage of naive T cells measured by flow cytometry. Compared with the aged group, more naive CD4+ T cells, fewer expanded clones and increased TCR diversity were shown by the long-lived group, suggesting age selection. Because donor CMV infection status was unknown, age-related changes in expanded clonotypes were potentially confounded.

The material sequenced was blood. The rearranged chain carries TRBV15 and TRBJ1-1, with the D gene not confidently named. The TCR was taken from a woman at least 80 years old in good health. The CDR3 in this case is CATSRDPNTEAFF. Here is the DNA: TGTGCCACCAGCAGAGATCCTAACACTGAAGCTTTCTTT.